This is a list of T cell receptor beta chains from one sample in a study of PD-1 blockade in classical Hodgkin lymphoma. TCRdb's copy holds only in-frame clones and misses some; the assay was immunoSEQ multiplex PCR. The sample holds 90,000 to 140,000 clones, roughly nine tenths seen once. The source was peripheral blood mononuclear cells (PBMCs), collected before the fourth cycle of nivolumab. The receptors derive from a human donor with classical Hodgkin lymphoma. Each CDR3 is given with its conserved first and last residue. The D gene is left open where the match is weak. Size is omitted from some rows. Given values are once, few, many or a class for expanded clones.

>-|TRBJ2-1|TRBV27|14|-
CASSFLGGTNEQFF
TGTGCCAGCAGTTTCCTGGGGGGAACCAATGAGCAGTTCTTC
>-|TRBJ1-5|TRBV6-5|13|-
CASRVREGQPQHF
TGTGCCAGCAGGGTCAGGGAGGGTCAGCCCCAGCATTTT
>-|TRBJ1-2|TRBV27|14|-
CASSLAVDNYGYTF
TGTGCCAGCAGTTTAGCGGTCGACAATTATGGCTACACCTTC
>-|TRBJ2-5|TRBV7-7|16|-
CASSFAVGSEGETQYF
TGTGCTAGCAGCTTCGCCGTCGGGAGCGAGGGAGAGACCCAGTACTTC
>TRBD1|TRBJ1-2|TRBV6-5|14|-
CASSPSQGTYGYTF
TGTGCCAGCAGCCCCTCACAGGGGACATATGGCTACACCTTC
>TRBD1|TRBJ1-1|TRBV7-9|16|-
CASSQPPGQGATEAFF
TGTGCCAGCAGCCAACCCCCGGGACAGGGGGCTACTGAAGCTTTCTTT
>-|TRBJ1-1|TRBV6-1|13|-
CASSRQGPTEAFF
TGTGCCAGCAGTCGTCAGGGACCCACTGAAGCTTTCTTT
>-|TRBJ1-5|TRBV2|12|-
CASSGEGQPQHF
TGTGCCAGCAGTGGGGAGGGTCAGCCCCAGCATTTT
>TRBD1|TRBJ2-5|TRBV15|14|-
CATSRGQTGETQYF
TGTGCCACCAGCAGGGGACAGACCGGGGAGACCCAGTACTTC
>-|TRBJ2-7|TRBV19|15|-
CASSLSGPRAYEQYF
TGTGCCAGTAGTCTCTCCGGACCCAGGGCCTACGAGCAGTACTTC
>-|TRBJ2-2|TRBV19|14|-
CASSFDTNTGELFF
TGTGCCAGTAGTTTCGACACTAACACCGGGGAGCTGTTTTTT
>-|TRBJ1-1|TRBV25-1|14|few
CASSWGTRGTEAFF
TGTGCCAGCAGTTGGGGCACCAGGGGTACTGAAGCTTTCTTT
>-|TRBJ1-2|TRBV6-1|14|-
CASSEAGEVYGYTF
TGTGCCAGCAGTGAAGCGGGGGAAGTCTATGGCTACACCTTC
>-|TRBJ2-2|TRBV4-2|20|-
CASSQDTGATSYLNTGELFF
TGTGCCAGCAGCCAAGACACGGGAGCGACTTCTTACCTCAACACCGGGGAGCTGTTTTTT
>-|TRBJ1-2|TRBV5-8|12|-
CASSPQGHGYTF
TGTGCCAGCAGCCCCCAAGGTCATGGCTACACCTTC
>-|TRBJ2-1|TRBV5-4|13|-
CASSLVFQNEQFF
TGTGCCAGCAGCTTGGTTTTCCAGAATGAGCAGTTCTTC
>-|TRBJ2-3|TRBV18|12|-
CASSDTGDTQYF
TGTGCCAGCTCAGACACAGGGGATACGCAGTATTTT
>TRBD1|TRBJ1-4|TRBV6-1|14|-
CASAVGQASEKLFF
TGTGCCAGCGCAGTTGGACAGGCAAGCGAAAAACTGTTTTTT
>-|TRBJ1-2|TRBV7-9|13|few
CASSLAGDYGYTF
TGTGCCAGCAGCTTAGCAGGGGACTATGGCTACACCTTC
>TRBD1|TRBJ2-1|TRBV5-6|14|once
CASSRTGDFYEQFF
TGTGCCAGCAGCCGGACAGGAGATTTCTATGAGCAGTTCTTC
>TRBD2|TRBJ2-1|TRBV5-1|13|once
CASRLAGPNEQFF
TGCGCCAGCAGATTAGCGGGACCCAATGAGCAGTTCTTC
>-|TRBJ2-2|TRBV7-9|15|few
CASSPRAANTGELFF
TGTGCCAGCAGTCCGAGGGCGGCGAACACCGGGGAGCTGTTTTTT
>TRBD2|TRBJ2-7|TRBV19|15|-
CASSPLAGGNYEQYF
TGTGCCAGTAGCCCACTAGCGGGAGGGAACTACGAGCAGTACTTC
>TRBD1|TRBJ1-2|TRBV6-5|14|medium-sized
CASRKQGAGYGYTF
TGTGCCAGCAGAAAACAGGGGGCGGGGTATGGCTACACCTTC
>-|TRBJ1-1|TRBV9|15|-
CASSDIPQSGAEAFF
TGTGCCAGCAGCGACATTCCCCAATCAGGGGCTGAAGCTTTCTTT
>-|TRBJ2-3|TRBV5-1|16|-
CASSLGRHILTDTQYF
TGCGCCAGCAGCTTGGGTCGACATATTCTCACAGATACGCAGTATTTT
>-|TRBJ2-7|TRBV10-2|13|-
CASSVVGGYEQYF
TGCGCCAGCAGTGTAGTCGGGGGTTACGAGCAGTACTTC
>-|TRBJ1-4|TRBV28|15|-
CASRLDTATNEKLFF
TGTGCCAGCAGGCTAGACACAGCAACTAATGAAAAACTGTTTTTT
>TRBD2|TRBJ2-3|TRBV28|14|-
CASKVGGLADTQYF
TGTGCCAGCAAGGTGGGAGGGTTGGCAGATACGCAGTATTTT
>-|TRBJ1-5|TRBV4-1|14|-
CASSQVNGNQPQHF
TGCGCCAGCAGCCAGGTGAACGGCAATCAGCCCCAGCATTTT
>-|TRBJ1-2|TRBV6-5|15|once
CASSYSRDKGYGYTF
TGTGCCAGCAGTTACTCCCGGGACAAGGGCTATGGCTACACCTTC
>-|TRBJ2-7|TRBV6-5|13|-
CASAAASSYEQYF
TGTGCCAGCGCGGCCGCTAGCTCCTACGAGCAGTACTTC
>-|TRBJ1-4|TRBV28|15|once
CASSLYGVTNEKLFF
TGTGCCAGCAGTTTATACGGGGTAACTAATGAAAAACTGTTTTTT
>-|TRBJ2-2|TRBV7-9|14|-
CASSVSRDTGELFF
TGTGCCAGCAGCGTCTCCCGGGACACCGGGGAGCTGTTTTTT
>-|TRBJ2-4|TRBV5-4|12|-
CASSLGQGIQYF
TGTGCCAGCAGCTTGGGCCAGGGCATTCAGTACTTC
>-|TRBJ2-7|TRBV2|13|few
CASFDSRDGEQYF
TGTGCCAGTTTTGACAGCCGCGATGGCGAGCAGTACTTC
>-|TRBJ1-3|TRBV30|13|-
CAWSVINGNTIYF
TGTGCCTGGAGTGTTATAAATGGAAACACCATATATTTT
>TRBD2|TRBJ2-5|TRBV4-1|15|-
CASSQVSGSGGTQYF
TGCGCCAGCAGCCAAGTTAGCGGGAGCGGAGGGACCCAGTACTTC
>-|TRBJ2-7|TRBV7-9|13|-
CASRDSLSYEQYF
TGTGCCAGCAGGGACAGCCTCTCCTACGAGCAGTACTTC
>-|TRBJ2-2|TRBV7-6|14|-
CASSLDPTAGELFF
TGTGCCAGCAGCTTAGACCCGACCGCCGGGGAGCTGTTTTTT